A single sample gave rise to the 29 T cell receptor beta chains below, sequenced in a study of blood T cell repertoires in COVID-19. This table comes from immunoSEQ multiplex PCR, and its TCRdb copy is limited to in-frame clones, with some not included. The table shows about 670,000 clones, with 85% to 90% occurring only once. Sequencing input: peripheral blood. All receptors derive from a woman aged 18-29 years with acute or convalescent COVID-19.

The chain has TRBV23-1 and TRBJ2-7; D possibly corresponds to TRBD1 (6 bases). TRBV23-1 is an ORF for which the function is uncertain. V gave up 2 bases and J gave up 0 bases, with 14 bases separating them. The CDR3 length is 16 residues. CDR3 nucleotide sequence: TGCGCCAGCAGTCAAGAGGACAGTTTTAGCTCCTACGAGCAGTACTTC. It encodes CASSQEDSFSSYEQYF.

V and J are TRBV30 and TRBJ2-2; TRBD2 is a possible D gene (5 bases). This CDR3 has 10 amino acids. Per germline, CDR1 GTSNPN and CDR2 SVGIG (reference sequence). Trimming removed 8 bases from V and 6 bases from J, with 7 bases in between. This CDR3 is CAAGPGELFF. The DNA of the CDR3 is TGTGCCGCGGGCCCCGGGGAGCTGTTTTTT.

The chain joins TRBV7-2 to TRBJ2-1, with TRBD2 as a possible D gene (6 bases). Germline CDR1 and CDR2: SGHTA and FQGNSA. The CDR3 totals 14 residues. V was shortened by 7 bases and J by 4 bases, with 14 bases between the two germline ends. CDR3 sequence (DNA): TGTGCCAGCAAGAGGGACTCCATTTACAATGAGCAGTTCTTC. It translates to CASKRDSIYNEQFF.

Concerning this clone: Additional DNA sequences in this sample encode the identical CDR3. The V call is TRBV7-2, the J call TRBJ2-3; 12 bases are a match to TRBD2. V lost 4 bases to trimming and J lost 1 base; unmatched junction nucleotides: 3. Germline CDR1 SGHTA, CDR2 FQGNSA. This CDR3 is built from 16 residues. For the CDR3, the DNA is TGTGCCAGCAGCTCCAGACTAGCGGGGGGCACAGATACGCAGTATTTT. Its protein is CASSSRLAGGTDTQYF. Using reference TRBV7-2 and TRBJ2-3 for the parts outside the CDR3, the full variable domain is GAGVSQSPSNKVTEKGKDVELRCDPISGHTALYWYRQSLGQGLEFLIYFQGNSAPDKSGLPSDRFSAERTGGSVSTLTIQRTQQEDSAVYLCASSSRLAGGTDTQYFGPGTRLTVL.

The rearrangement links TRBV7-9 to TRBJ1-1; D remains unclear. The CDR3 consists of 13 residues. The germline V gene encodes CDR1 SEHNR and CDR2 FQNEAQ (reference sequence). Trimming took 5 bases from V and 7 from J, leaving 14 bases between them. The CDR3 nucleotides are TGTGCCAGCAGCGACGTGGGAGGGATTGAAGCTTTCTTT. Amino acids: CASSDVGGIEAFF. The full variable domain, completed using reference TRBV7-9 and TRBJ1-1, is DTGVSQNPRHKITKRGQNVTFRCDPISEHNRLYWYRQTLGQGPEFLTYFQNEAQLEKSRLLSDRFSAERPKGSFSTLEIQRTEQGDSAMYLCASSDVGGIEAFFGQGTRLTVV.

This rearrangement joins TRBV7-9 to TRBJ1-5; possibly TRBD1 for D (6 bases). The length of the CDR3 is 19 residues. From germline, CDR1 is SEHNR and CDR2 FQNEAQ (reference sequence). Trimming cost V 8 bases and J 0 bases, with 26 bases left between them. The DNA of the CDR3 is TGTGCCAGCCAAACCTTGGGGGGGCAGCTCCTTTATAGCAATCAGCCCCAGCATTTT. Its translation: CASQTLGGQLLYSNQPQHF.

V and J are TRBV4-2 and TRBJ1-1; D possibly corresponds to TRBD1 (5 bases). In germline, CDR1 is LGHNA, CDR2 YNFKEQ. Deletions cut 4 bases from V and 2 bases from J, with 14 bases between. This CDR3 is 15 amino acids long. The DNA of the CDR3 is TGTGCCAGCAGCCCAAGTCCCGGACACAACACTGAAGCTTTCTTT. It is translated as CASSPSPGHNTEAFF.

This clone was observed a single time. The chain has TRBV27 and TRBJ2-3; 9 bases match TRBD1. After removal of 9 bases from V and 2 bases from J, the junction contained 6 bases not matched to a gene. Germline CDR1 is MNHEY and CDR2 is SMNVEV (reference sequence). The CDR3 covers 14 residues. The CDR3 is CASTGQGNTDTQYF. The CDR3 DNA follows: TGTGCCAGTACGGGACAGGGAAACACAGATACGCAGTATTTT.

This sequence joins TRBV28 and TRBJ2-3; 10 bases line up with TRBD2. Germline loops: CDR1 MDHEN, CDR2 SYDVKM. V shed 4 bases, J shed 6 bases, and the junction held 13 bases outside the gene matches. This CDR3 region has 17 residues. The CDR3 here is CASSSRPAGGLPDTQYF. The CDR3 DNA reads as TGTGCCAGCAGTTCCCGACCAGCGGGGGGGCTCCCCGATACGCAGTATTTT.

The J gene is TRBJ1-5, the V gene TRBV5-6, with 9 bases lining up with TRBD1. This CDR3 has 14 amino acids. The germline V gene encodes CDR1 SGHDT and CDR2 YYEEEE. V was clipped by 4 bases and J by 7 bases; unmatched bases: 6. CDR3 bases: TGTGCCAGCAGCCGGGACAGGGAGGACCAGCCCCAGCATTTT. Translating it yields CASSRDREDQPQHF.

V is TRBV27 and J is TRBJ2-5; tentative D call: TRBD2 (5 bases). Germline V gene sequence: CDR1 MNHEY, CDR2 SMNVEV (reference sequence). CDR3 length equals 15 residues. Trimming removed 3 bases at V and 5 bases at J, with 16 bases between. The CDR3 coding sequence is TGTGCCAGCAGTTTCCTGGCTAGCCGGGTGGAGACCCAGTACTTC. Protein product: CASSFLASRVETQYF.

The CDR3 DNA reads as TGCGCCAGCCAAGCAGGGATTGGGTATGGCTACACCTTC. This codes for CASQAGIGYGYTF. The V and J genes are TRBV4-1 and TRBJ1-2; perhaps TRBD1 as D (5 bases). Looked up from germline, CDR1 is MGHRA and CDR2 is YSYEKL. V lost 8 bases, J lost 5 bases, and 15 bases lay in between. This CDR3 has 13 residues.

There are a few counts of this clone. The chain is built from TRBV6-1 and TRBJ1-3; 7 bases line up with TRBD1. The germline V gene has CDR1 MNHNS and CDR2 SASEGT. The length of the CDR3 is 15 residues. V dropped 5 bases and J dropped 9; count of bases not matched to a gene: 13. CDR3 amino acids: CASSSSELRQGTIYF. As DNA, the CDR3 is TGTGCCAGCAGTTCGTCAGAACTTCGACAGGGCACCATATATTTT.

This clone was recorded once. The chain employs TRBV30 and TRBJ1-3; possibly TRBD1 for D (5 bases). This CDR3 has 13 amino acids. Trimming stripped 4 bases from V and 1 base from J, with 8 bases between. Germline CDR1 is GTSNPN and CDR2 is SVGIG (reference sequence). The CDR3 DNA follows: TGTGCCTGGACAGGGAATTCTGGAAACACCATATATTTT. Amino acids: CAWTGNSGNTIYF.

This clone was observed once. The chain uses TRBV15 and TRBJ1-6; 8 nucleotides line up with TRBD1. Germline assignment: CDR1 LNHNV and CDR2 YYDKDF (reference sequence). This CDR3 has 14 residues. V trimming: 3 bases; J trimming: 8 bases; junction bases outside the gene matches: 3. In nucleotides, the CDR3 is TGTGCCACCAGCAGGGCGGACAGGGATTCACCCCTCCACTTT. This codes for CATSRADRDSPLHF.

The rearrangement joins TRBV6-5 to TRBJ1-1; TRBD1 might be the D (5 bases). This CDR3 region has 11 residues. CDR1 MNHEY and CDR2 SVGAGI come from the germline V gene. V was cut by 2 bases and J by 8 bases, with 6 bases left in between. CDR3: CASSYGGEAFF. The CDR3 DNA is TGTGCCAGCAGTTACGGGGGGGAAGCTTTCTTT.

The rearrangement joins TRBV19 to TRBJ2-7; possibly TRBD1 for D (5 bases). V was cut by 2 bases and J by 5 bases, with 10 bases left in between. The CDR3 sequence is 13 residues long. The germline CDR1 and CDR2 sequences are LNHDA and SQIVND (reference sequence). The CDR3 DNA sequence: TGTGCCAGTAGTATAATTCCAGGGAACGAGCAGTACTTC. Translating it yields CASSIIPGNEQYF.

The chain links TRBV4-1 to TRBJ1-5; 8 nucleotides line up with TRBD1. This CDR3 comprises 15 residues. The ends lost 0 bases at V and 6 bases at J; junction bases unmatched: 4. CDR1 and CDR2 (germline): MGHRA, YSYEKL. CDR3 bases: TGCGCCAGCAGCCAAGAATGGCAGGGGGCTCAGCCCCAGCATTTT. It codes for CASSQEWQGAQPQHF.

V usage is TRBV5-4 and J usage is TRBJ2-7; 8 bases line up with TRBD2. CDR3 length: 16 residues. The ends lost 2 bases at V and 3 bases at J; junction bases unmatched: 10. The germline V gene encodes CDR1 SGHNT and CDR2 YYREEE (reference sequence). Here the CDR3 DNA reads TGTGCCAGCAGCTTTGGGCCCGGGGGGGTTGGCTACGAGCAGTACTTC. Its protein is CASSFGPGGVGYEQYF.

The genes are TRBV7-2 and TRBJ2-2; 10 bases align to TRBD2. The CDR3 runs 17 residues. V dropped 3 bases and J dropped 4; count of bases not matched to a gene: 8. Germline V CDR1 and CDR2: SGHTA, FQGNSA. This CDR3 reads CASSFERGGRSTGELFF. CDR3 in DNA: TGTGCCAGCAGCTTCGAGCGGGGGGGCCGTAGCACCGGGGAGCTGTTTTTT.

The chain carries TRBV5-1 and TRBJ1-6; 7 nucleotides agree with TRBD1. The CDR3 spans 14 residues. Germline values: CDR1 SGHRS, CDR2 YFSETQ. The ends lost 3 bases at V and 8 bases at J; junction bases unmatched: 5. The CDR3 region has the DNA TGCGCCAGCAGCTCACAGGGGTATGATTCACCCCTCCACTTT. Translated: CASSSQGYDSPLHF.

The V and J genes are TRBV6-5 and TRBJ2-2; 13 bases match TRBD2. Trimming took 8 bases from V and 7 from J; bases not matched to a gene: 7. Looked up from germline, CDR1 is MNHEY and CDR2 is SVGAGI. This CDR3 comprises 15 residues. DNA for the CDR3: TGTGCCAGCCGGAGGGGACTAGCGGGGTTCGGGGAGCTGTTTTTT. It yields the protein CASRRGLAGFGELFF.

The chain links TRBV10-3 to TRBJ2-3; 15 bases align to TRBD2. Trimming took 3 bases from V and 1 from J; bases not matched to a gene: 8. Germline assignment: CDR1 ENHRY and CDR2 SYGVKD. The CDR3 is made up of 19 amino acids. This CDR3 reads CAISDPGTSGGRGTDTQYF. The CDR3 nucleotides read TGTGCCATCAGTGATCCAGGGACTAGCGGGGGGAGGGGCACAGATACGCAGTATTTT.

CDR3 loop: CASSYTSGTGGFSGANVLTF. In nucleotides, the CDR3 is TGTGCCAGCAGTTACACCTCCGGGACAGGGGGCTTCTCTGGGGCCAACGTCCTGACTTTC. V and J are TRBV6-2 or TRBV6-3 and TRBJ2-6; 12 nucleotides line up with TRBD1. CDR3 length: 20 amino acids. The germline V gene has CDR1 MNHEY and CDR2 SVGEGT. V shed 2 bases, J shed 0 bases, and the junction held 8 bases outside the gene matches.

The rearrangement links TRBV5-1 to TRBJ1-2; perhaps TRBD1 as D (5 bases). This CDR3 comprises 14 residues. Germline lookup yields CDR1 SGHRS and CDR2 YFSETQ. V dropped 0 bases and J dropped 6 bases, with 12 bases sitting between them. The CDR3 protein is CASSLGMGGHGYTF. The CDR3, as DNA: TGCGCCAGCAGCTTGGGCATGGGGGGTCATGGCTACACCTTC.

The chain recombines TRBV7-2 with TRBJ2-2; D perhaps matches TRBD2 (5 bases). This CDR3 contains 14 residues. Trimming shortened V by 4 bases and J by 9 bases, and 15 bases separated the two germline ends. CDR1 is SGHTA, CDR2 FQGNSA, per germline. The CDR3 DNA follows: TGTGCCAGCAGCTCCCGGACGAGGGCCAGGGAGCTGTTTTTT. This sequence encodes CASSSRTRARELFF.

The rearrangement uses TRBV9 and TRBJ2-7; TRBD1 aligns across 9 bases. Germline trimming cut 3 bases from V and 4 bases from J; bases unmatched to any gene: 2. This CDR3 contains 13 residues. Germline values: CDR1 SGDLS, CDR2 YYNGEE. CDR3: CASSATGGYEQYF. In DNA form, the CDR3 reads TGTGCCAGCAGCGCGACAGGGGGTTACGAGCAGTACTTC.

The J gene is TRBJ1-2, the V gene TRBV29-1; D not resolved. The germline V and J ends were trimmed by 5 bases and 6 bases, with 10 bases remaining between them. This CDR3 has 11 amino acids. The germline V gene encodes CDR1 SQVTM and CDR2 ANQGSEA. CDR3 residues: CSVRHNDGYTF. The CDR3 bases are TGCAGCGTTAGACACAACGATGGCTACACCTTC.

The chain uses TRBV11-2 and TRBJ2-7; 10 bases agree with TRBD2. The trim removed 5 bases at V and 4 bases at J, leaving 5 bases unmatched. Germline V gene data show CDR1 as SGHAT and CDR2 as FQNNGV. The CDR3 sequence is 14 residues long. CDR3 nucleotides: TGTGCCAGCAGCCCCGTGACTAGCGGGTACGAGCAGTACTTC. Translated, it gives CASSPVTSGYEQYF.